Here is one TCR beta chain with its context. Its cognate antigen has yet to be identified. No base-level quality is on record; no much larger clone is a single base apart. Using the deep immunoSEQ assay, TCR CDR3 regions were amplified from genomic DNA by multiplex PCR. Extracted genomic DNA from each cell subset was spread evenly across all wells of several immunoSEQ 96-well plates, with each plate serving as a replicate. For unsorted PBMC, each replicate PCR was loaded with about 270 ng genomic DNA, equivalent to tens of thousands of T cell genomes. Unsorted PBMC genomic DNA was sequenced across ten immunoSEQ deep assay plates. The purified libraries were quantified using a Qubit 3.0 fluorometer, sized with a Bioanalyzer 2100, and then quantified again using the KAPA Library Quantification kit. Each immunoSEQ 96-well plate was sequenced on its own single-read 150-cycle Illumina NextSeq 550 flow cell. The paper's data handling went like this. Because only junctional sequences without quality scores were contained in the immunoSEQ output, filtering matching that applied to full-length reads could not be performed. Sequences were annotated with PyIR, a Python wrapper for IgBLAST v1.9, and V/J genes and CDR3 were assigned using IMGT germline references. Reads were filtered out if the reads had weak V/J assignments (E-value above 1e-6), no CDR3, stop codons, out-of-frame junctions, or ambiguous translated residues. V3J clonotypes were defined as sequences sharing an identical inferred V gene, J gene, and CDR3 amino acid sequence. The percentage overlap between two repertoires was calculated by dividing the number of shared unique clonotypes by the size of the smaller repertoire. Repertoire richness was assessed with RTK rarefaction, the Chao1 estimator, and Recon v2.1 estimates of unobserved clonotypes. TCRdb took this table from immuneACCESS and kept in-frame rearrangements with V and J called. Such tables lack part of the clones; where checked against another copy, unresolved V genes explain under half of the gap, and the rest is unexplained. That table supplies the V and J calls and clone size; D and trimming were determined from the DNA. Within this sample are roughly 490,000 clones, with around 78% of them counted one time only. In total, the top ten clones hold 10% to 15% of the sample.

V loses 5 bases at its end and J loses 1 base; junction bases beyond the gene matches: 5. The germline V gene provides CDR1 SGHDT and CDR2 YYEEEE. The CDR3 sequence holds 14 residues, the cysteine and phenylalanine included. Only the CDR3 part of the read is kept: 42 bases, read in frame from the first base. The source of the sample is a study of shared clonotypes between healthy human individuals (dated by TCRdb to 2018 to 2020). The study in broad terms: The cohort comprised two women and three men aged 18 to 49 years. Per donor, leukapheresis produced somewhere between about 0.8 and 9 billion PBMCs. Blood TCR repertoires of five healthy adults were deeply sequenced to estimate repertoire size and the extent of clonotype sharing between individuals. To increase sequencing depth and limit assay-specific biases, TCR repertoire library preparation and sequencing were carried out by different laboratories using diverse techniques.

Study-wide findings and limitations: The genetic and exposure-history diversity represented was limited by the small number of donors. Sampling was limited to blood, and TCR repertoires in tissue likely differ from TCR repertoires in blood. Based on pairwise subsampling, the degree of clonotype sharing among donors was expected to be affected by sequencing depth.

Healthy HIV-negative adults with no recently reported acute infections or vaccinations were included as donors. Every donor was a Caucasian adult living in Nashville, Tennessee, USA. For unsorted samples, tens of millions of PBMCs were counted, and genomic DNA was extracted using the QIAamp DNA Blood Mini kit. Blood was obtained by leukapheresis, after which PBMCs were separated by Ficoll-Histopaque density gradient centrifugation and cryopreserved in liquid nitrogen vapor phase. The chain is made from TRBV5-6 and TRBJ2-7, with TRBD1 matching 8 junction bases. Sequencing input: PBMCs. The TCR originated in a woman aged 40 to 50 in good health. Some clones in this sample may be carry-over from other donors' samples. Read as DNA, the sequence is TGTGCCAGCAGAACTGGACAGGGTTCCTACGAGCAGTACTTC. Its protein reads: CASRTGQGSYEQYF.